One sample yielded the 30 T cell receptor beta chains listed below, sequenced in a study of T cells in Graves' hyperthyroidism and ophthalmopathy. TCR beta CDR3 regions were amplified from RNA. First-round RT-PCR of the TCR CDR3 relied on the HTBI primer set. One entry per CDR3 protein, called by TCRdb with MiXCR from the multiplex PCR reads. The table shows some 550,000 distinct CDR3 sequences, with more than 15% occurring only once. Sequences were obtained from blood. The receptors originated from a woman aged 40 to 50 with Graves' ophthalmopathy.

This clonotype was detected ten times or more. The J gene is TRBJ2-5, the V gene TRBV28, with 9 bases aligning to TRBD2. Germline CDR1 and CDR2: MDHEN and SYDVKM. Unmatched junction bases numbered 7, after V lost 6 bases and J lost 5 bases. The length of the CDR3 is 14 residues. The CDR3 loop is CASSGGGAQETQYF. Written as DNA, the CDR3 is TGTGCCAGCAGCGGCGGGGGGGCACAGGAGACCCAGTACTTC.

The sample holds many counts of this clonotype. The V gene is TRBV3-1, the J gene TRBJ1-1; D is ambiguous. The CDR3 is made up of 13 amino acids. V gave up 0 bases and J gave up 3 bases, with 5 bases separating them. From germline, CDR1 is LGHDT and CDR2 YNNKEL (reference sequence). The CDR3 protein is CASSQERYTEAFF. The CDR3 DNA is TGTGCCAGCAGCCAAGAAAGATACACTGAAGCTTTCTTT.

This clonotype was counted at least ten times. The chain is built from TRBV3-1 and TRBJ2-6; D perhaps matches TRBD1 (5 bases). V lost 5 bases and J 0 bases, leaving 14 bases between the germline ends. CDR3 length: 17 residues. In germline, CDR1 is LGHDT, CDR2 YNNKEL (reference sequence). The CDR3 is CASSIHQGFSGANVLTF. In DNA form, the CDR3 reads TGTGCCAGCAGCATTCACCAGGGATTCTCTGGGGCCAACGTCCTGACTTTC.

This chain connects TRBV9 to TRBJ1-6; no definite D call. CDR1 SGDLS and CDR2 YYNGEE come from the germline V gene. Trimming took 3 bases from V and 7 from J, leaving 8 bases between them. The CDR3 runs 13 residues. CDR3 DNA sequence: TGTGCCAGCAGCGCACAATCCAATTCACCCCTCCACTTT. It codes for CASSAQSNSPLHF.

J is TRBJ1-6 and V is TRBV19; tentatively, D is TRBD1 (5 bases). CDR1 and CDR2 from the germline V gene are LNHDA and SQIVND (reference sequence). Trimming left V 9 bases short and J 6 bases short, with 21 bases between. The CDR3 is 16 residues long. The CDR3: CASRDALVGVNSPLHF. CDR3 sequence (DNA): TGTGCCAGCCGGGACGCTCTAGTAGGGGTTAATTCACCCCTCCACTTT.

This clonotype was detected ten times or more. V usage is TRBV7-2 and J usage is TRBJ2-3; 12 bases align to TRBD2. CDR1 is SGHTA, CDR2 FQGNSA, per germline. The length of the CDR3 is 13 residues. J gave up 11 bases and V 5 bases, and 5 bases lay outside the gene matches. The CDR3 loop is CASSPRLAGEQYF. The DNA of the CDR3 is TGTGCCAGCAGCCCGAGACTAGCGGGAGAGCAGTATTTT.

This clonotype was observed many times. The chain uses TRBV20-1 and TRBJ1-2, with no clear D. Looked up from germline, CDR1 is DFQATT and CDR2 is SNEGSKA (reference sequence). The CDR3 is made up of 11 amino acids. V was clipped by 6 bases and J by 6 bases, with 11 bases between them. For the CDR3, the DNA is TGCAGTGCCAAAGGAAGGGATGGCTACACCTTC. It yields the protein CSAKGRDGYTF.

V and J are TRBV6-5 and TRBJ1-5; D not resolved. Looked up from germline, CDR1 is MNHEY and CDR2 is SVGAGI. This CDR3 region has 14 residues. The V and J ends lost 3 bases and 4 bases respectively, with 10 bases between them. CDR3 amino acids: CASSYGGTNQPQHF. The CDR3, as DNA: TGTGCCAGCAGTTATGGAGGAACTAATCAGCCCCAGCATTTT.

Many counts were recorded for this clonotype. This chain connects TRBV6-1 to TRBJ1-1; D is uncertain. V gave up 6 bases and J gave up 4 bases, with 12 bases separating them. The CDR3 covers 13 residues. Germline CDR1 and CDR2: MNHNS and SASEGT. CDR3 in amino acids: CASRQIVGTEAFF. CDR3 sequence (DNA): TGTGCCAGCAGACAGATTGTGGGCACTGAAGCTTTCTTT.

The rearrangement joins TRBV14 to TRBJ2-3, with D perhaps TRBD1 (6 bases). The CDR3 is 16 residues long. With 7 bases removed from V and 0 bases from J, the gap between germline ends came to 17 bases. Germline CDR1 reads SGHDN; CDR2 reads FVKESK. CDR3 region: CASNQVAGASTDTQYF. CDR3 nucleotide sequence: TGTGCCAGCAACCAGGTAGCAGGGGCGAGCACAGATACGCAGTATTTT.

The V and J genes are TRBV7-9 and TRBJ1-1; TRBD1 matches at 10 bases. V lost 7 bases, J lost 4 bases, and 12 bases stayed unmatched. Germline CDR1 SEHNR, CDR2 FQNEAQ (reference sequence). The CDR3 runs 16 residues. In nucleotides, the CDR3 is TGTGCCAGCACCCCACAAGGGACAGGGGTCGGCACTGAAGCTTTCTTT. Its translation is CASTPQGTGVGTEAFF.

This clonotype was detected only a few times. This chain joins TRBV29-1 and TRBJ1-5, with D unclear. The length of the CDR3 is 15 residues. Germline V lookup: CDR1 SQVTM, CDR2 ANQGSEA. The V end lost 7 bases, the J end lost 7 bases, and 23 bases lay between the germline ends. CDR3 sequence reads: CSATEAEAVRQPQHF. CDR3 sequence (DNA): TGCAGCGCCACAGAGGCAGAAGCAGTAAGGCAGCCCCAGCATTTT.

This clonotype was counted at least ten times. V gene TRBV12-3 or TRBV12-4 combines with J gene TRBJ2-1; 7 bases line up with TRBD2. CDR3 length: 15 amino acids. V lost 4 bases, J lost 7 bases, and 10 bases stayed unmatched. CDR3 protein: CASSSRGSVGNEQFF. In DNA form, the CDR3 reads TGTGCCAGCAGTTCCCGCGGGAGCGTCGGTAATGAGCAGTTCTTC.

This clonotype was counted a few times. The V call is TRBV20-1, the J call TRBJ2-2; D is ambiguous. V was clipped by 4 bases and J by 4 bases, with 10 bases between them. Germline loops: CDR1 DFQATT, CDR2 SNEGSKA (reference sequence). The CDR3 is 13 amino acids. The CDR3 nucleotides are TGCAGTGCTATAACCCCTTCCACCGGGGAGCTGTTTTTT. Translated: CSAITPSTGELFF.

This chain uses TRBV12-3 or TRBV12-4 with TRBJ1-1; 7 bases match TRBD1. V shed 2 bases, J shed 10 bases, and the junction held 7 bases outside the gene matches. The CDR3 covers 13 residues. CDR3: CASSLKGGQPAFF. For the CDR3, the DNA is TGTGCCAGCAGTTTAAAGGGGGGACAGCCAGCTTTCTTT.

As to this clonotype: This may be a read error: a much more frequent sequence differs by one nucleotide. The rearrangement links TRBV3-1 to TRBJ2-5; D remains ambiguous. The CDR3 length is 14 residues. Germline CDR1 is LGHDT and CDR2 is YNNKEL (reference sequence). Written as DNA, the CDR3 is TGTGCCAGCAGCCAAGCCCCGGGTGCAGAGGCCCAGTACTTC. It encodes CASSQAPGAEAQYF.

This clonotype showed up many times. The chain recombines TRBV20-1 with TRBJ1-1; D is ambiguous. This CDR3 has 14 residues. Trimming cost V 6 bases and J 1 base, with 15 bases left between them. The germline CDR1 and CDR2 sequences are DFQATT and SNEGSKA (reference sequence). The CDR3 DNA is TGCAGTGCCTTCTTCCGACGGCGGAACACTGAAGCTTTCTTT. Encoded protein: CSAFFRRRNTEAFF.

This clonotype was detected a few times. This rearrangement joins TRBV20-1 to TRBJ2-7, with TRBD2 matching 8 bases. Trimming took 5 bases from V and 5 from J; bases not matched to a gene: 17. Germline assignment: CDR1 DFQATT and CDR2 SNEGSKA (reference sequence). This CDR3 is built from 16 residues. CDR3 in amino acids: CSAVGLLADSLNEQYF. CDR3 coding DNA: TGCAGTGCTGTGGGTCTACTAGCGGATTCCTTGAACGAGCAGTACTTC.

The sample holds a few counts of this clonotype. V and J are TRBV10-3 and TRBJ2-3, with 7 bases fitting TRBD1. The CDR3 is 17 amino acids. With V trimmed by 6 bases and J by 1 base, 13 bases remained unmatched. Germline V lookup: CDR1 ENHRY, CDR2 SYGVKD. CDR3 protein: CAISARAGGDGTDTQYF. CDR3 in DNA: TGTGCCATCAGCGCCCGGGCAGGGGGTGATGGCACAGATACGCAGTATTTT.

The table lists this clonotype with a few counts. The chain links TRBV6-1 to TRBJ2-7, with D maybe TRBD1 (6 bases). The CDR3 contains 13 residues. The V end lost 6 bases, the J end lost 3 bases, and 12 bases lay between the germline ends. The germline V gene encodes CDR1 MNHNS and CDR2 SASEGT. The CDR3 DNA sequence: TGTGCCAGCAGATACAGGGTTTACTACGAGCAGTACTTC. Protein: CASRYRVYYEQYF.

The CDR3 loop is CASSEAGWPGNQPQHF. DNA for the CDR3: TGTGCCAGCAGTGAAGCAGGGTGGCCGGGAAATCAGCCCCAGCATTTT. The V gene is TRBV6-1, the J gene TRBJ1-5, with D unclear. CDR3 length: 16 residues. Germline CDR1 MNHNS, CDR2 SASEGT. V was trimmed by 0 bases and J by 4 bases, leaving 13 bases between them.

This clonotype was observed many times. This chain joins TRBV5-1 and TRBJ2-5; 9 bases line up with TRBD2. CDR1 and CDR2 (germline): SGHRS, YFSETQ. V dropped 2 bases and J dropped 1; count of bases not matched to a gene: 9. The CDR3 sequence is 17 residues long. CDR3 amino acids: CASSLGLTSGIQETQYF. The CDR3 nucleotides read TGCGCCAGCAGCTTAGGTCTGACTAGCGGCATCCAAGAGACCCAGTACTTC.

This clonotype showed up many times. The rearrangement links TRBV12-3 or TRBV12-4 to TRBJ1-5; TRBD1 aligns across 8 bases. This CDR3 spans 17 amino acids. J lost 2 bases, V lost 7 bases, and 13 bases had no gene match. CDR3 protein: CASMYRGTINGNQPQHF. CDR3 coding DNA: TGTGCCAGCATGTACAGGGGGACTATAAACGGCAATCAGCCCCAGCATTTT.

This clonotype appeared many times. The chain joins TRBV11-2 to TRBJ2-1; the match to TRBD1 covers 9 bases. Trimming removed 5 bases from V and 6 bases from J; junction bases left unmatched: 8. The germline V gene has CDR1 SGHAT and CDR2 FQNNGV. The CDR3 runs to 15 residues. CDR3 in DNA: TGTGCCAGCAGCATTGACAGGGGGATCGTCAATGAGCAGTTCTTC. It encodes CASSIDRGIVNEQFF.

There are many counts of this clonotype. The V gene is TRBV7-6, the J gene TRBJ2-1; D uncertain. The CDR3 covers 17 residues. Germline V CDR1 and CDR2: SGHVS, FNYEAQ. V was cut by 5 bases and J by 0 bases, with 17 bases left in between. The CDR3: CASSVRRVLNSYNEQFF. The CDR3 nucleotides are TGTGCCAGCAGCGTAAGACGCGTTCTCAACTCCTACAATGAGCAGTTCTTC.

This clonotype has a count of ten or more. The gene calls are TRBV7-2 and TRBJ2-1, with D tentatively TRBD1 (6 bases). The V gene's germline CDR1 is SGHTA and CDR2 FQGNSA. The CDR3 has 15 amino acids. Trimming stripped 0 bases from V and 4 bases from J, with 10 bases between. The CDR3 loop reads CASSLAEGVYNEQFF. CDR3 DNA sequence: TGTGCCAGCAGCTTAGCTGAGGGGGTTTACAATGAGCAGTTCTTC.

This chain connects TRBV10-3 to TRBJ2-1; D gene uncertain. The CDR3 spans 12 residues. Trimming cost V 5 bases and J 7 bases, with 9 bases left between them. Looked up from germline, CDR1 is ENHRY and CDR2 is SYGVKD. The CDR3 nucleotides are TGTGCCATCAGTACTGTGCAGAATGAGCAGTTCTTC. Protein sequence: CAISTVQNEQFF.

V usage is TRBV29-1 and J usage is TRBJ1-4; D is possibly TRBD1 (5 bases). Between the trimmed V and J ends, which lost 7 bases and 7 bases, there was a span of 16 bases. This CDR3 spans 13 amino acids. CDR1 is SQVTM, CDR2 ANQGSEA, per germline. The CDR3 DNA follows: TGCAGCGCCCGGGGCCCGGGGGGTGAAAAACTGTTTTTT. It codes for CSARGPGGEKLFF.

CDR3 sequence: CASSVTSGGALTGELFF. The CDR3 DNA sequence: TGTGCCAGCAGCGTGACTAGCGGGGGGGCCCTGACCGGGGAGCTGTTTTTT. The chain combines TRBV9 with TRBJ2-2; 14 bases line up with TRBD2. Germline CDR1 is SGDLS and CDR2 is YYNGEE. Trimming took 2 bases from V and 5 from J; bases not matched to a gene: 5. The CDR3 runs to 17 residues.

This clonotype was detected many times. The genes are TRBV20-1 and TRBJ2-1, with D perhaps given as TRBD1 or TRBD2 (8 bases each). The germline gives CDR1 DFQATT, CDR2 SNEGSKA (reference sequence). V dropped 6 bases and J dropped 7 bases, with 22 bases sitting between them. CDR3 length: 15 residues. In DNA, the CDR3 is TGCAGTGCCAATAGCGGGACAGGTCTTGGAAATGAGCAGTTCTTC. It is translated as CSANSGTGLGNEQFF.